This T cell receptor beta chain was documented in a study of shared clonotypes between healthy human individuals. Comment on this clone: The antigen remains unidentified. Distinct nucleotide sequences in the sample also encode this CDR3.

Profiling relied on immunoSEQ multiplex PCR, and the TCRdb table lists in-frame clones only, not all of them. The data contain millions of clones, 85% to 95% of them seen just once; the ten biggest clones take up 1% to 1.3%. Study results and caveats: Read depth was anticipated to influence clonotype sharing among donors. Larger estimated richness was generally recorded for naive subsets relative to memory subsets.

The CDR3 has 12 residues. Germline loops: CDR1 GTSNPN, CDR2 SVGIG (reference sequence). V dropped 2 bases and J dropped 5 bases, with 6 bases sitting between them. Naivety among CD8 cells was defined by CD45RO negativity and positive CCR7 selection, thereby excluding terminally differentiated effector memory CD45RA+ cells. Adult donors, all healthy and HIV-negative, had no recent acute infections or vaccinations. J is TRBJ2-2 and V is TRBV30; D call uncertain. The clonotype comes from a man aged 18 to 30 in good health. The sample consisted of naive CD8+ T cells sorted from blood. CDR3 sequence (DNA): TGTGCCTGGAGTTCTGGGACCGGGGAGCTGTTTTTT. It yields the protein CAWSSGTGELFF.